The 19 T cell receptor beta chains given below trace back to one sample, sequenced in a study of blood T cell repertoires in COVID-19. Repertoires were generated with immunoSEQ multiplex PCR, while TCRdb's copy carries only in-frame clones and drops some. The profile shows about 210,000 clones, almost 90% of them singletons. The sequenced sample consisted of peripheral blood. The receptors were sampled from a man between 18 and 35 years old with active or convalescent COVID-19.

The V call is TRBV15, the J call TRBJ1-2; D not certain. CDR3 length: 15 amino acids. Trimming removed 1 base from V and 8 bases from J, with 17 bases in between. CDR1 is LNHNV and CDR2 is YYDKDF in the germline V gene (reference sequence). Here the CDR3 DNA reads TGTGCCACCAGCAGAGCCGCGGGAGCCAATAGGGGCTACACCTTC. Translation: CATSRAAGANRGYTF.

The chain is built from TRBV2 and TRBJ1-5, with no clear D. The CDR3 consists of 14 residues. The germline V gene has CDR1 SNHLY and CDR2 FYNNEI. V lost 7 bases and J lost 5, with 15 bases in between. Here the CDR3 reads CASMREQIHQPQHF. The DNA of the CDR3 is TGTGCCAGCATGAGGGAACAGATCCATCAGCCCCAGCATTTT.

The J gene is TRBJ1-1, the V gene TRBV28; a weak D match, TRBD1 (6 bases). Germline CDR1 MDHEN, CDR2 SYDVKM. This CDR3 contains 15 residues. Trimming took 5 bases from V and 5 from J, leaving 18 bases between them. CDR3 DNA sequence: TGTGCCAGCAGTCCGGTTTGGCAGGGGATTACTGAAGCTTTCTTT. Amino acids: CASSPVWQGITEAFF.

The chain uses TRBV6-2 or TRBV6-3 and TRBJ2-1; 8 bases are shared with TRBD2. V trimming: 5 bases; J trimming: 7 bases; junction bases outside the gene matches: 7. The V gene's germline CDR1 is MNHEY and CDR2 SVGEGT. The CDR3 is made up of 14 amino acids. This CDR3 reads CASSRSGTPNEQFF. CDR3 nucleotides: TGTGCCAGCAGTCGTAGCGGGACTCCAAATGAGCAGTTCTTC.

The chain links TRBV29-1 to TRBJ2-7; possibly TRBD2 for D (5 bases). The CDR3 runs to 15 residues. V was shortened by 7 bases and J by 5 bases, with 24 bases between the two germline ends. CDR1 is SQVTM, CDR2 ANQGSEA, per germline. The CDR3 sequence is CSAAVLSGFGDEQYF. The CDR3 DNA is TGCAGCGCCGCGGTTTTATCGGGGTTCGGGGACGAGCAGTACTTC.

This chain links TRBV14 with TRBJ2-5; 8 positions agree with TRBD2. Trimming removed 4 bases from V and 3 bases from J; junction bases left unmatched: 1. The length of the CDR3 is 13 residues. Germline CDR1 SGHDN, CDR2 FVKESK. DNA of the CDR3: TGTGCCAGCAGCCGCGGGGGGAAAGAGACCCAGTACTTC. Protein sequence: CASSRGGKETQYF.

This chain links TRBV27 with TRBJ1-5; 7 bases are shared with TRBD1. The CDR3 runs to 13 residues. Unmatched junction bases numbered 4, after V lost 4 bases and J lost 7 bases. The germline gives CDR1 MNHEY, CDR2 SMNVEV (reference sequence). CDR3 nucleotide sequence: TGTGCCAGCAGTTCCGGACAGGCCCAGCCCCAGCATTTT. This translates into CASSSGQAQPQHF.

The V gene is TRBV28, the J gene TRBJ1-1, with no clear D. Trimming pared 3 bases from V and 4 bases from J, leaving 12 bases between. The CDR3 contains 14 residues. Germline CDR1 and CDR2: MDHEN and SYDVKM. The CDR3 coding sequence is TGTGCCAGCAGTTTGGTGGCGCCGGGCACTGAAGCTTTCTTT. This codes for CASSLVAPGTEAFF. Filled out from reference TRBV28 and TRBJ1-1, the complete variable domain reads DVKVTQSSRYLVKRTGEKVFLECVQDMDHENMFWYRQDPGLGLRLIYFSYDVKMKEKGDIPEGYSVSREKKERFSLILESASTNQTSMYLCASSLVAPGTEAFFGQGTRLTVV.

The chain carries TRBV24-1 and TRBJ2-1; tentatively, D is TRBD1 (6 bases). V was pared by 4 bases and J by 16 bases, with 19 bases between. Germline-derived CDR1 and CDR2 are KGHDR and SFDVKD. The CDR3 has 13 amino acids. This CDR3 reads CATSDPRTVGTFF. DNA of the CDR3: TGTGCCACCAGTGACCCCCGGACAGTCGGTACTTTCTTC.

The CDR3 here is CASSPQAGVSYEQYF. CDR3 DNA sequence: TGCGCCAGCAGCCCCCAAGCGGGAGTCTCCTACGAGCAGTACTTC. The genes are TRBV5-1 and TRBJ2-7; 8 nucleotides agree with TRBD2. Trimming took 4 bases from V and 0 from J; bases not matched to a gene: 6. From germline, CDR1 is SGHRS and CDR2 YFSETQ. CDR3 length equals 15 residues.

The table lists this clone with a count of one. The V gene is TRBV7-8, the J gene TRBJ1-6; TRBD1 agrees at 7 bases. The CDR3 is made up of 15 amino acids. J was trimmed by 6 bases and V by 1 base; bases with no gene match: 3. In germline, CDR1 is SGHVS, CDR2 FQNEAQ. The CDR3 region has the DNA TGTGCCAGCAGCTTAGTACAGGGGAGTAATTCACCCCTCCACTTT. Amino acid sequence: CASSLVQGSNSPLHF.

This clone was counted a few times. The chain joins TRBV19 to TRBJ2-5; 7 nucleotides align to TRBD1. Germline assignment: CDR1 LNHDA and CDR2 SQIVND (reference sequence). CDR3 length: 15 residues. Trimming at V came to 11 bases and at J to 0 bases, leaving 12 bases not matched to a gene. The CDR3 protein is CAGTTGKPYQETQYF. The CDR3 bases are TGTGCCGGAACGACAGGGAAGCCGTACCAAGAGACCCAGTACTTC.

The chain employs TRBV9 and TRBJ2-5; 10 nucleotides line up with TRBD1. The J segment lost 2 bases and the V segment lost 3 bases, leaving 4 bases of the junction unmatched. There are 15 residues in the CDR3. The germline CDR1 and CDR2 sequences are SGDLS and YYNGEE. The CDR3 DNA sequence: TGTGCCAGCAGCGCGGGGGACAGGGGACAAGAGACCCAGTACTTC. Protein sequence: CASSAGDRGQETQYF.

This sequence joins TRBV11-2 and TRBJ2-7; 7 bases agree with TRBD1. The CDR3 runs 14 residues. The junction had 9 bases not matched to a gene; V was cut back by 5 bases and J by 5 bases. In germline, CDR1 is SGHAT, CDR2 FQNNGV. CDR3 residues: CASSPGTAVDEQYF. The DNA of the CDR3 is TGTGCCAGCAGCCCAGGGACAGCTGTTGACGAGCAGTACTTC.

The chain uses TRBV29-1 and TRBJ1-2; D might be TRBD1 (5 bases). Germline assignment: CDR1 SQVTM and CDR2 ANQGSEA. Trimming cost V 7 bases and J 7 bases, with 13 bases left between them. CDR3 length: 11 residues. The CDR3 DNA reads TGCAGCGCTGGGGGGACGGTTGGCTACACCTTC. The encoded protein is CSAGGTVGYTF.

This sequence joins TRBV6-2 or TRBV6-3 and TRBJ2-2, with D tentatively TRBD1 (5 bases). V was trimmed by 0 bases and J by 2 bases, leaving 7 bases between them. This CDR3 has 15 residues. Germline-derived CDR1 and CDR2 are MNHEY and SVGEGT. The CDR3 is CASSYSRVNTGELFF. Written as DNA, the CDR3 is TGTGCCAGCAGTTACTCCAGGGTAAACACCGGGGAGCTGTTTTTT.

The chain combines TRBV6-5 with TRBJ2-7, with 9 bases matching TRBD1. V dropped 0 bases and J dropped 2; count of bases not matched to a gene: 5. CDR3 length equals 16 residues. Germline CDR1 is MNHEY and CDR2 is SVGAGI. CDR3 sequence: CASSYSGTGIPYEQYF. In DNA form, the CDR3 reads TGTGCCAGCAGTTACTCGGGGACAGGGATTCCCTACGAGCAGTACTTC.

This sequence joins TRBV2 and TRBJ2-2, with 9 bases lining up with TRBD1. The CDR3 loop spans 14 amino acids. Germline loops: CDR1 SNHLY, CDR2 FYNNEI. Unmatched junction bases numbered 3, after V lost 8 bases and J lost 2 bases. The CDR3 is CASRDRVNTGELFF. DNA of the CDR3: TGTGCCAGCCGGGACAGGGTAAACACCGGGGAGCTGTTTTTT. The full variable domain, with the rest looked up from reference TRBV2 and TRBJ2-2, is EPEVTQTPSHQVTQMGQEVILRCVPISNHLYFYWYRQILGQKVEFLVSFYNNEISEKSEIFDDQFSVERPDGSNFTLKIRSTKLEDSAMYFCASRDRVNTGELFFGEGSRLTVL.

The chain employs TRBV19 and TRBJ1-3; TRBD1 matches 7 bases. CDR1 LNHDA and CDR2 SQIVND come from the germline V gene (reference sequence). The CDR3 covers 15 residues. Trimming took 4 bases from V and 0 from J; bases not matched to a gene: 3. The CDR3 DNA reads TGTGCCAGTAGTACGACAGGGAGCTCTGGAAACACCATATATTTT. Its translation is CASSTTGSSGNTIYF.